These 14 T cell receptor beta chains were all obtained from the same sample, sequenced in a study of blood T cell repertoires in COVID-19. TCRdb's table, derived via immunoSEQ multiplex PCR, lists solely in-frame clones and lacks some. The repertoire includes some 300,000 clones, over 90% of them detected once, and 3% to 5% sits in the top ten. Sample: PBMCs or T cells enriched from blood (not recorded which). The receptors originated from a woman younger than 45 who had been exposed to COVID-19.

V and J are TRBV5-1 and TRBJ1-2; D is ambiguous. This CDR3 comprises 14 residues. The V gene's germline CDR1 is SGHRS and CDR2 YFSETQ. Trimming stripped 0 bases from V and 2 bases from J, with 8 bases between. The CDR3 loop reads CASSLEQPNYGYTF. The CDR3 nucleotides are TGCGCCAGCAGCTTGGAACAGCCCAACTATGGCTACACCTTC.

The chain is built from TRBV14 and TRBJ1-6, with no clear D. From germline, CDR1 is SGHDN and CDR2 FVKESK. Trimming cost V 4 bases and J 7 bases, with 14 bases left between them. This CDR3 spans 15 amino acids. This chain's CDR3 is CASSRLGNSNSPLHF. CDR3 in DNA: TGTGCCAGCAGCCGACTAGGGAATAGCAATTCACCCCTCCACTTT. The full variable domain, with the rest looked up from reference TRBV14 and TRBJ1-6, is EAGVTQFPSHSVIEKGQTVTLRCDPISGHDNLYWYRRVMGKEIKFLLHFVKESKQDESGMPNNRFLAERTGGTYSTLKVQPAELEDSGVYFCASSRLGNSNSPLHFGNGTRLTVT.

The chain joins TRBV4-1 to TRBJ1-1; 8 bases line up with TRBD1. The CDR3 has 15 amino acids. The germline CDR1 and CDR2 sequences are MGHRA and YSYEKL. Trimming cost V 5 bases and J 0 bases; bases outside gene matches: 5. This CDR3 reads CASSTRTGMNTEAFF. The DNA of the CDR3 is TGCGCCAGCAGCACACGGACAGGGATGAACACTGAAGCTTTCTTT.

For the CDR3, the DNA is TGTGCCAGCAGCGTAGGACAGGGGACCGATCAGCCCCAGCATTTT. This encodes CASSVGQGTDQPQHF. This sequence joins TRBV9 and TRBJ1-5; 8 bases fit TRBD1. The CDR3 runs 15 residues. Germline CDR1 is SGDLS and CDR2 is YYNGEE. Unmatched junction bases numbered 4, after V lost 0 bases and J lost 5 bases.

The chain uses TRBV14 and TRBJ1-2; possibly TRBD1 for D (6 bases). The CDR3 covers 16 residues. Germline V gives CDR1 SGHDN, CDR2 FVKESK. Trimming shortened V by 1 base and J by 1 base, and 13 bases separated the two germline ends. The CDR3 coding sequence is TGTGCCAGCAGCCAAGGGACAGCACGATTTAACTATGGCTACACCTTC. It is translated as CASSQGTARFNYGYTF.

The V gene is TRBV18, the J gene TRBJ1-1, with a possible D match to TRBD1 (6 bases). V lost 4 bases to trimming and J lost 0 bases, with 12 bases between them. Germline V gives CDR1 KGHSH, CDR2 LQKENI. CDR3 length: 15 residues. The CDR3, as DNA: TGTGCCAGCTCACAGGGGGTGACGGTGAACACTGAAGCTTTCTTT. Translated: CASSQGVTVNTEAFF.

The V gene is TRBV21-1, the J gene TRBJ1-1. TRBV21-1 has pseudogene status. The CDR3 spans 16 residues. CDR3 in amino acids: CASSKGGRTGSREAFF. CDR3 nucleotide sequence: TGTGCCAGCAGCAAAGGCGGAAGGACTGGATCTCGGGAAGCTTTCTTT.

This chain uses TRBV13 with TRBJ1-1; D remains unclear. CDR3 length: 14 residues. Germline V CDR1 and CDR2: PRHDT, FYEKMQ (reference sequence). V was clipped by 3 bases and J by 1 base, with 9 bases between them. The CDR3 nucleotides read TGTGCCAGCAGCTTCATGACGGGGAACACTGAAGCTTTCTTT. Amino acids: CASSFMTGNTEAFF.

The rearrangement joins TRBV3-1 (or the pseudogene TRBV3-2) to TRBJ2-7; 10 nucleotides align to TRBD1. This CDR3 is 15 amino acids long. V dropped 8 bases and J dropped 0; count of bases not matched to a gene: 7. The germline V gene has CDR1 LGHDT and CDR2 YNNKEL (reference sequence). The CDR3 region is CASQNRDRGSYEQYF. CDR3 sequence (DNA): TGTGCCAGCCAGAACCGGGACAGGGGCTCCTACGAGCAGTACTTC.

In DNA, the CDR3 is TGTGCCAGCAGCCCACGTCGTAGCAACTATGGCTACACCTTC. It is translated as CASSPRRSNYGYTF. The V gene is TRBV7-9, the J gene TRBJ1-2, with D uncertain. V was cut by 5 bases and J by 2 bases, with 12 bases left in between. The V gene's germline CDR1 is SEHNR and CDR2 FQNEAQ (reference sequence). The CDR3 consists of 14 residues.

V gene TRBV5-8 combines with J gene TRBJ1-4; 7 nucleotides match TRBD1. There are 15 residues in the CDR3. The V gene's germline CDR1 is SGHTS and CDR2 YDEGEE. V shed 1 base and J 7 bases; nucleotides not matched to a gene: 7. The CDR3 DNA reads as TGTGCCAGCAGCTTGAGCGGCAGGGGGTTTGAAAAACTGTTTTTT. Translated: CASSLSGRGFEKLFF.

J is TRBJ2-1 and V is TRBV5-4, with D tentatively TRBD1 (5 bases). Germline values: CDR1 SGHNT, CDR2 YYREEE (reference sequence). This CDR3 spans 15 amino acids. Trimming stripped 4 bases from V and 2 bases from J, with 13 bases between. CDR3 residues: CASSPAGITYNEQFF. CDR3 DNA sequence: TGTGCCAGCAGCCCGGCAGGGATCACCTACAATGAGCAGTTCTTC.

The rearrangement joins TRBV24-1 to TRBJ2-3, with TRBD1 as a possible D gene (6 bases). The CDR3 has 13 amino acids. V gave up 6 bases and J gave up 3 bases, with 9 bases separating them. Germline lookup yields CDR1 KGHDR and CDR2 SFDVKD. The CDR3 DNA is TGTGCCACCAGTAACAGGGTGACAGATACGCAGTATTTT. Translating gives CATSNRVTDTQYF.

In regard to this clone: Other nucleotide sequences in the sample specify the same CDR3. The chain links TRBV28 to TRBJ2-1; D is unclear. Trimming shortened V by 4 bases and J by 7 bases, and 2 bases separated the two germline ends. Germline CDR1 MDHEN, CDR2 SYDVKM. The CDR3 runs 10 residues. CDR3: CASSSNEQFF. As DNA, the CDR3 is TGTGCCAGCAGTTCAAATGAGCAGTTCTTC.